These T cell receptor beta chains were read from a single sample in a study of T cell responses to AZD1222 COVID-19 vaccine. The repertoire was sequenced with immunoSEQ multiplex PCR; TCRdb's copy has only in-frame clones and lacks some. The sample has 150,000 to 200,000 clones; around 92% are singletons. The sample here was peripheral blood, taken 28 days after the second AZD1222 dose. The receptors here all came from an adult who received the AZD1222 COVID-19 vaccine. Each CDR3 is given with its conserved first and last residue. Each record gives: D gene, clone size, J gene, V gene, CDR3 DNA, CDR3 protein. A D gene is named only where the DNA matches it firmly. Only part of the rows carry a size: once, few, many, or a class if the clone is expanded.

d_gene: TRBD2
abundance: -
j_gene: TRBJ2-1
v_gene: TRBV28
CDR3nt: TGTGCCAGCAGTTTTGGGACTAGCGGGAGAAATAATGAGCAGTTCTTC
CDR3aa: CASSFGTSGRNNEQFF

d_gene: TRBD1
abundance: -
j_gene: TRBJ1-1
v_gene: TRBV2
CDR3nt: TGTGCCAGCAGACCCGGGACAGGTCTGAGGACTGAAGCTTTCTTT
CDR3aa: CASRPGTGLRTEAFF

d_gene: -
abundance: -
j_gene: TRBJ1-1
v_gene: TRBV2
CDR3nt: TGTGCCAGCCTCCAATCGCCTAGAGGGAACACTGAAGCTTTCTTT
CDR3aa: CASLQSPRGNTEAFF

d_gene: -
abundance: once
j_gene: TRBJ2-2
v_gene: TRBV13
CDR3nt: TGTGCCAGCAGCTTAATGGGGGGACGATATAACACCGGGGAGCTGTTTTTT
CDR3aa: CASSLMGGRYNTGELFF

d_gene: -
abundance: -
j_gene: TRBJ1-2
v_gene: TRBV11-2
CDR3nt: TGTGCCAGCAGCCTAGGGGTTGTCTACACCTTC
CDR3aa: CASSLGVVYTF

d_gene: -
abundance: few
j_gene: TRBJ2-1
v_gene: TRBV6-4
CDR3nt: TGTGCCAGCAGTAGGCAGGGGCGGGATGAGCAGTTCTTC
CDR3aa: CASSRQGRDEQFF

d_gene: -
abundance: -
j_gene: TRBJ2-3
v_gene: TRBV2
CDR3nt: TGTGCCTTTACCCTCGGGAGAGTGGTAGATACGCAGTATTTT
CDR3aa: CAFTLGRVVDTQYF

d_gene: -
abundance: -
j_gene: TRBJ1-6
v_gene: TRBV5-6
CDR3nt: TGTGCCAGCAGCGCCGGAGGCCCTTTCTCCGATAATTCACCCCTCCACTTT
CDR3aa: CASSAGGPFSDNSPLHF

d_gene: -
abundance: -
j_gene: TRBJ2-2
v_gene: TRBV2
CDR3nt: TGTGCCAGCAGGGGGGACAACACCGGGGAGCTGTTTTTT
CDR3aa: CASRGDNTGELFF

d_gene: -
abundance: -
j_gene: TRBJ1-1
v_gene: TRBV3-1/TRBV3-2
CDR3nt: TGTGCCAGCAGCCGGACCGGGGGCACTGAAGCTTTCTTT
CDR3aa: CASSRTGGTEAFF

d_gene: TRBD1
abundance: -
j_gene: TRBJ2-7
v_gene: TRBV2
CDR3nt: TGTGCCAGCAGTGTCCGGGACAGGGGAATCGAGCAGTACTTC
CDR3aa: CASSVRDRGIEQYF

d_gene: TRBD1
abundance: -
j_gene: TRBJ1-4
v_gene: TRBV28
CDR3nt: TGTGCCAGCAGCCCCCACCGGGACAGGGTTATAGAAAAACTGTTTTTT
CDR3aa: CASSPHRDRVIEKLFF

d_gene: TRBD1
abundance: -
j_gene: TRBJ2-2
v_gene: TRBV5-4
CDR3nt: TGTGCCAGCACTCGACAGGGGGGCACCGGGGAGCTGTTTTTT
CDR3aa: CASTRQGGTGELFF

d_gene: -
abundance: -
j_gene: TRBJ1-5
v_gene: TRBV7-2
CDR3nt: TGTGCCAGCAGCTTATCCGGCCAGGCCCAGCATTTT
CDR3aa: CASSLSGQAQHF

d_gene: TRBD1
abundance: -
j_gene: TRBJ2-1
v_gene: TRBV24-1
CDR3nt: TGTGCCACCAGTGCCCCTGTGAGGACAGGGGGAACAAATGAGCAGTTCTTC
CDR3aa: CATSAPVRTGGTNEQFF

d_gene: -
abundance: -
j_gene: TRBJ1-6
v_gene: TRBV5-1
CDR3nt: TGCGCCAGCAGCTTAGGGGACTATAATTCACCCCTCCACTTT
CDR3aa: CASSLGDYNSPLHF

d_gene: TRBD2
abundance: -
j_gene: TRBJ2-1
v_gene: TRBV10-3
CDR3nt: TGTGCCATCAGTGAGTCGGGAGTAGCGGGACCACCGAATGAGCAGTTCTTC
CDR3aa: CAISESGVAGPPNEQFF

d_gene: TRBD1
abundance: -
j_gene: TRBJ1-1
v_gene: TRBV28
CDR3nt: TGTGCCAGCAGGCCCGGGACAGGGATCACCACTGAAGCTTTCTTT
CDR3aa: CASRPGTGITTEAFF

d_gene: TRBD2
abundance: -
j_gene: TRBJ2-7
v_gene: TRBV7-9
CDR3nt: TGTGCCAGCAGCTTGATTGGTAGCGGGGGGAACCTCTCCTACGAGCAGTACTTC
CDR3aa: CASSLIGSGGNLSYEQYF

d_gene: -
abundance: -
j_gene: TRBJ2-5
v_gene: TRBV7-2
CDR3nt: TGTGCCAGCAACAACTTGAGGGAAGAGACCCAGTACTTC
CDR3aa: CASNNLREETQYF

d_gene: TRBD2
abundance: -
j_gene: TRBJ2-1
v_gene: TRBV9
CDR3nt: TGTGCCAGCAGCGTATGGGGACTAGCGGGCGGGTACCCGTTCAGCTCCTACAATGAGCAGTTCTTC
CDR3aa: CASSVWGLAGGYPFSSYNEQFF

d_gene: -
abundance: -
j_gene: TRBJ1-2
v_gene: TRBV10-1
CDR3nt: TGCGCCAGCAGTGAGTCGGGGAGCCCGGGGGGCTACACCTTC
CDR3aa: CASSESGSPGGYTF

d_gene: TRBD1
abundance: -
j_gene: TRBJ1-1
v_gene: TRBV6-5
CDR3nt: TGTGCCAGCAGCGCCGACAGGGACACTGAAGCTTTCTTT
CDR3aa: CASSADRDTEAFF

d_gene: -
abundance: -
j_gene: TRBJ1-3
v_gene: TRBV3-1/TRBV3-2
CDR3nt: TGTGCCAGCAGACGAGGTAGCTCTGGAAACACCATATATTTT
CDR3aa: CASRRGSSGNTIYF

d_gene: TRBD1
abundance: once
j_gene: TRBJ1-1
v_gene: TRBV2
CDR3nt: TGTGCCAGCACCCCGGGACAGGGGACTGAAGCTTTCTTT
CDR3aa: CASTPGQGTEAFF

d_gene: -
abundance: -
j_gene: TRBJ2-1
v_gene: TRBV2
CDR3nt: TGTGCCAGCGGAGAGCGGTCCTACAATGAGCAGTTCTTC
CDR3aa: CASGERSYNEQFF

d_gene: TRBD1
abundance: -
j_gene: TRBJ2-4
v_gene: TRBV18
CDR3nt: TGTGCCAGCTCACCACCGGACAGGGTAAAAAACATTCAGTACTTC
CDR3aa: CASSPPDRVKNIQYF

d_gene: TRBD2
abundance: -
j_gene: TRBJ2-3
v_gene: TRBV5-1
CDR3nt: TGCGCCAGCAGCTTGGAAAGCGGGAGGGCAGATACGCAGTATTTT
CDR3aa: CASSLESGRADTQYF

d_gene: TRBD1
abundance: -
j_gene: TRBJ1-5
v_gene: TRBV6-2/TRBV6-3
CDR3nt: TGTGCCAGCAGTTACGCGACGCAGGGGGCTAATCAGCCCCAGCATTTT
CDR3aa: CASSYATQGANQPQHF

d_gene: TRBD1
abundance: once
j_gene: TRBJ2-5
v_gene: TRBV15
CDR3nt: TGTGCCACCAGCAGAGCCGGACAGGGAGCAGAGACCCAGTACTTC
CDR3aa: CATSRAGQGAETQYF

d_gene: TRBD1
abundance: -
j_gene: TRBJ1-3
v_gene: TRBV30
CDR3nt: TGTGCCTGGATCCCTAGGGACAGGGGGTCTGGAAACACCATATATTTT
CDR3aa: CAWIPRDRGSGNTIYF

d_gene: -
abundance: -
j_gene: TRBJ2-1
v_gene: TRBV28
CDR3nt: TGTGCCAGCAGCCCAGTAGGGGGGCTTACCTACAATGAGCAGTTCTTC
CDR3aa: CASSPVGGLTYNEQFF

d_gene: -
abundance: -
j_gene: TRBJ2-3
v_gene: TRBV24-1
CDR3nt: TGTGCCACCAGTGACCCCAGGAGACCATTTACGCAGTATTTT
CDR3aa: CATSDPRRPFTQYF

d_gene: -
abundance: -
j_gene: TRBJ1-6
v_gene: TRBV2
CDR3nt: TGTGCCAGCAGTGAGACACCGTCCCTCCACTTT
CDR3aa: CASSETPSLHF

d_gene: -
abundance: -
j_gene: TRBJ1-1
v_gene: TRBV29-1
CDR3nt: TGCAGCGTTGGCCCCTTAAAAGGAGAAGGCGCTGAAGCTTTCTTT
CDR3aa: CSVGPLKGEGAEAFF

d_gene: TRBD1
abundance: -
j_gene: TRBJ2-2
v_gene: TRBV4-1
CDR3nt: TGCGCCAGCGCTACCGGGACAGGGGGCCCCACCGGGGAGCTGTTTTTT
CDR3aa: CASATGTGGPTGELFF

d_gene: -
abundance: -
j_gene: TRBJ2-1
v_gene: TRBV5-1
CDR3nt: TGCGCCAGCAGCTTGGTAGGAGAGAACAATGAGCAGTTCTTC
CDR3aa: CASSLVGENNEQFF

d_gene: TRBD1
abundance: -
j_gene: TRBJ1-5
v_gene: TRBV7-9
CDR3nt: TGTGCCAGCAGCCCGGGGACAGTTACTGGCAATCAGCCCCAGCATTTT
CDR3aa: CASSPGTVTGNQPQHF

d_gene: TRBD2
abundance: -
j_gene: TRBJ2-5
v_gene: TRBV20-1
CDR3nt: TGCAGTGCTAGTACTCTAGCGGCCACCCAAGAGACCCAGTACTTC
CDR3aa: CSASTLAATQETQYF

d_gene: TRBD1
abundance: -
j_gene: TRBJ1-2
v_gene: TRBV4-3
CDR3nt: TGCGCCAGCAGCCAACGGACAGGGGAAGGCTACACCTTC
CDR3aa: CASSQRTGEGYTF

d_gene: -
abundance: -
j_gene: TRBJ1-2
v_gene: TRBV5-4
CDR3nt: TGTGCCAGCAGCTTGGACCGTTCATTTAACTATGGCTACACCTTC
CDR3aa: CASSLDRSFNYGYTF

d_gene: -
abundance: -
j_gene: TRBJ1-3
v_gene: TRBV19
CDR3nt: TGTGCCAGTATTGGCGCGCGTTATTCTGGAAACACCATATATTTT
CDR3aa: CASIGARYSGNTIYF

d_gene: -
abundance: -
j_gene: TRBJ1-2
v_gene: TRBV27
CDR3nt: TGTGCCAGCCCACGCGGGCAGCCCTATGGCTACACCTTC
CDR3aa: CASPRGQPYGYTF

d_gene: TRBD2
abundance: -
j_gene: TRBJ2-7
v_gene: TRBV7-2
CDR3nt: TGTGCCAGCAGCTTAGCCGGGACTAGCGGGAGTTACGAGCAGTACTTC
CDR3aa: CASSLAGTSGSYEQYF

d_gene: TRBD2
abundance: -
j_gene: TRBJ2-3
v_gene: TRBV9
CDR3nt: TGTGCCAGCAGCGGAAGTTACGGGACTAGCGGGGACACGCAGTATTTT
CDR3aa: CASSGSYGTSGDTQYF

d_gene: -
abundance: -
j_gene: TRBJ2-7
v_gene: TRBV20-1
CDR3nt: TGCAGTGCTAGTGCCCTCCTATACGAGCAGTACTTC
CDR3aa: CSASALLYEQYF

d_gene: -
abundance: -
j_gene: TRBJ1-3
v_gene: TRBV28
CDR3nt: TGTGCCAGCAGGGGATCTGCCGGCGGCAGGCTAGGAAACACCATATATTTT
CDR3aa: CASRGSAGGRLGNTIYF

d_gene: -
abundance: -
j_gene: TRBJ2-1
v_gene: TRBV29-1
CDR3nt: TGCAGCGTTTATGAAAAGGGCTCGGGACCTCGGAATGAGCAGTTCTTC
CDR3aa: CSVYEKGSGPRNEQFF

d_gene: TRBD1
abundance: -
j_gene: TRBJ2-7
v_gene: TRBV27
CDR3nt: TGTGCCAGCAGTACCTCCGGGACAGGGTTTTACGAGCAGTACTTC
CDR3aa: CASSTSGTGFYEQYF

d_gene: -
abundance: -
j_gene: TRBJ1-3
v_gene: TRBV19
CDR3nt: TGTGCCAGCGGAGAGACTGGAAACACCATATATTTT
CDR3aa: CASGETGNTIYF

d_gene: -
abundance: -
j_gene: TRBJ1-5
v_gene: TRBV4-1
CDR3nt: TGCGCCAGCAGTCTCGCTATTTCGAGCAATCAGCCCCAGCATTTT
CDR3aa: CASSLAISSNQPQHF

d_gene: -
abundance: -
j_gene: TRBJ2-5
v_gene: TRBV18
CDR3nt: TGTGCCAGCTCACCAGGGGAGACCCAGTACTTC
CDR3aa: CASSPGETQYF

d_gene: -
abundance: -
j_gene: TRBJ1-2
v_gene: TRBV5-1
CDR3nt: TGCGCCAGCAGCTTGGGTGGCAGTCTTAACTATGGCTACACCTTC
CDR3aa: CASSLGGSLNYGYTF

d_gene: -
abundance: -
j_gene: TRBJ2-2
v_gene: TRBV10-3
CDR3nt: TGTGCCGTCCCAGGGCCCTTTCCCGGGGAGCTGTTTTTT
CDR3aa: CAVPGPFPGELFF